This is a list of T cell receptor beta chains from one sample in a study of low-dose radiotherapy and immunotherapy resistance in tumors. TCRdb re-analysed the reads in MiXCR, keeping a single row per CDR3 protein. Among 95,000 to 100,000 distinct CDR3 sequences, about 20% were seen once, and the ten largest hold 4.1%. The source material was PBMCs, sampled after low-dose radiotherapy plus immunotherapy. The receptors shown here come from a male donor with prostate cancer. Each CDR3 is given with its conserved first and last residue. Fields, in order: CDR3 protein, J gene, V gene, clone size. Size values are once, few and many counts, or a class for expanded clones, and some rows have none.

CASSLAGGGGTDTQYF | TRBJ2-3 | TRBV5-1 | many
CASSQDGRGPDPQYF | TRBJ2-3 | TRBV4-1 | -
CAISAGTDSNQPQHF | TRBJ1-5 | TRBV10-3 | many
CASSSSSPTEYTEAFF | TRBJ1-1 | TRBV7-9 | -
CASSEASNQPQHF | TRBJ1-5 | TRBV2 | many
CSARGGVNGELFF | TRBJ2-2 | TRBV20-1 | many
CSARGGGAGETQYF | TRBJ2-5 | TRBV20-1 | -
CASREAEEFNYGYTF | TRBJ1-2 | TRBV4-1 | many
CASSPSGQLTDTQYF | TRBJ2-3 | TRBV4-3 | -
CASIPRVRAGALTDTQYF | TRBJ2-3 | TRBV7-9 | many
CASSPWGAGNTIYF | TRBJ1-3 | TRBV4-1 | many
CASSTQGGQPQHF | TRBJ1-5 | TRBV19 | many
CASSRLAGGRTGELFF | TRBJ2-2 | TRBV4-2 | many
CASSEPAAGPKNIQYF | TRBJ2-4 | TRBV10-2 | many
CASALSSGAPGYEQYF | TRBJ2-7 | TRBV21-1 | many
CASGAGTSGSNEQFF | TRBJ2-1 | TRBV12-5 | many
CASTGTWVSYEQYF | TRBJ2-7 | TRBV27 | -
CASSSTVSSYEQYF | TRBJ2-7 | TRBV7-2 | many
CASTKGGRNTGELFF | TRBJ2-2 | TRBV19 | many
CASSQQVSADTQYF | TRBJ2-3 | TRBV2 | many
CATHALAGGNTGELFF | TRBJ2-2 | TRBV19 | many
CASSSVVGATQYF | TRBJ2-3 | TRBV12-3/TRBV12-4 | many
CASSLVDGGYTF | TRBJ1-2 | TRBV7-2 | many
CASSVSAAPGDTQYF | TRBJ2-3 | TRBV9 | many
CASSPRDRSNYGYTF | TRBJ1-2 | TRBV28 | -
CASRDGLAGNGELFF | TRBJ2-2 | TRBV13 | -
CASSQDPRAGGINEQFF | TRBJ2-1 | TRBV4-1 | -
CASSLDSGGGGEQFF | TRBJ2-1 | TRBV5-1 | many
CASSPTGEAFF | TRBJ1-1 | TRBV18 | many
CASSWAITGGGTEAFF | TRBJ1-1 | TRBV5-1 | many
CASSTPGSGGEAFF | TRBJ1-1 | TRBV7-6 | -
CASSQVLGLADSEQFF | TRBJ2-1 | TRBV4-2 | many
CASSPNNEQFF | TRBJ2-1 | TRBV11-2 | many
CASSLGWANEQFF | TRBJ2-1 | TRBV7-8 | many
CSVEDPNTGELFF | TRBJ2-2 | TRBV29-1 | many
CASSLIGGDISYNEQFF | TRBJ2-1 | TRBV27 | many
CASSFRGTDTQYF | TRBJ2-3 | TRBV19 | many
CASSLVRDTGELFF | TRBJ2-2 | TRBV7-2 | many
CASSRYTGLETQYF | TRBJ2-5 | TRBV7-2 | many
CATQGDGYTF | TRBJ1-2 | TRBV19 | many
CASSLQSNYGYTF | TRBJ1-2 | TRBV7-2 | -